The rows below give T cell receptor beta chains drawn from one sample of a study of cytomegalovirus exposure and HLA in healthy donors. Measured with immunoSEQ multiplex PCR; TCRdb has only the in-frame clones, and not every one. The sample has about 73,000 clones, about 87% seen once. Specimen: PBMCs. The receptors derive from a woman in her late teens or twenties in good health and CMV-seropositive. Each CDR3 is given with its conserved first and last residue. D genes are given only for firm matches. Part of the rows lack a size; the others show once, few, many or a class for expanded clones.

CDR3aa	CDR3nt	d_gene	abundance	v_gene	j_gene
CASSFRATRGQGYEQYF	TGTGCCAGCAGTTTCAGAGCGACCAGGGGGCAGGGGTACGAGCAGTACTTC	TRBD1	NA	TRBV27	TRBJ2-7
CASSLGTGYDIQYF	TGTGCCAGCAGCTTAGGGACAGGGTACGACATTCAGTACTTC	TRBD1	NA	TRBV11-2	TRBJ2-4
CASSDLKGSGQPQHF	TGCGCCAGCAGTGACTTAAAAGGAAGCGGACAGCCCCAGCATTTT	NA	NA	TRBV10-2	TRBJ1-5
CASTRTSGVQETQYF	TGTGCCAGTACCCGGACTAGCGGGGTCCAAGAGACCCAGTACTTC	TRBD2	once	TRBV19	TRBJ2-5
CASSVTGLNQPQHF	TGTGCCAGCAGCGTGACAGGGCTTAATCAGCCCCAGCATTTT	TRBD1	NA	TRBV5-6	TRBJ1-5
CASSRPSGEITDTQYF	TGTGCCAGTAGTAGGCCAAGCGGGGAAATCACAGATACGCAGTATTTT	TRBD2	NA	TRBV19	TRBJ2-3
CASSLFFGANVLTF	TGCGCCAGCAGCTTGTTCTTTGGGGCCAACGTCCTGACTTTC	NA	NA	TRBV5-1	TRBJ2-6
CASSLVRDSSYGYTF	TGTGCCAGCAGCTTAGTGAGGGACAGTAGCTATGGCTACACCTTC	TRBD1	NA	TRBV11-2	TRBJ1-2
CASSQGGWSDSYEQYF	TGTGCCAGCTCCCAGGGAGGCTGGAGCGATTCCTACGAGCAGTACTTC	NA	NA	TRBV7-9	TRBJ2-7
CASSVGVQGSYGYTF	TGTGCCAGCAGCGTAGGTGTTCAGGGAAGCTATGGCTACACCTTC	NA	NA	TRBV9	TRBJ1-2
CASSLTTSGGAYNEQFF	TGTGCCAGCAGCTTGACGACTAGCGGGGGGGCCTACAATGAGCAGTTCTTC	TRBD2	NA	TRBV7-6	TRBJ2-1
CASGSRGELFF	TGTGCCAGCGGGTCGCGGGGGGAGCTGTTTTTT	NA	NA	TRBV9	TRBJ2-2
CASIGTPSRDEQYF	TGTGCCAGCATCGGGACTCCCTCGCGCGACGAGCAGTACTTC	NA	NA	TRBV28	TRBJ2-7
CASSLGAGLPSGNTIYF	TGTGCTAGCAGCTTGGGAGCCGGGTTGCCCTCTGGAAACACCATATATTTT	NA	NA	TRBV7-7	TRBJ1-3
CASATTSGGNHTQYF	TGTGCCAGCGCAACGACTAGCGGAGGGAACCACACCCAGTACTTC	TRBD2	NA	TRBV7-9	TRBJ2-5
CASSQGSGGAAETQYF	TGTGCCAGCAGCCAAGGAAGCGGGGGGGCGGCGGAGACCCAGTACTTC	TRBD2	once	TRBV4-2	TRBJ2-5
CASWTSGGHGELFF	TGTGCCAGCTGGACTAGCGGGGGACACGGGGAGCTGTTTTTT	TRBD2	NA	TRBV2	TRBJ2-2
CASSPRVDTAKNIQYF	TGTGCCAGCAGTCCACGTGTGGACACAGCCAAAAACATTCAGTACTTC	NA	NA	TRBV27	TRBJ2-4
CASTGEGPPNYGYTF	TGTGCCAGCACGGGGGAGGGGCCCCCTAACTATGGCTACACCTTC	NA	NA	TRBV9	TRBJ1-2
CATSRDFSAGHAHEQYF	TGTGCCACCAGCAGAGATTTTTCGGCAGGGCATGCCCACGAGCAGTACTTC	NA	NA	TRBV15	TRBJ2-7
CASRSGQGANTGELFF	TGTGCCAGTAGATCCGGACAGGGGGCGAACACCGGGGAGCTGTTTTTT	TRBD1	NA	TRBV19	TRBJ2-2
CASSVGRDTGELFF	TGTGCCAGCAGCGTAGGGAGGGACACCGGGGAGCTGTTTTTT	NA	NA	TRBV9	TRBJ2-2
CASARDTYEQYF	TGTGCCAGCGCACGGGACACCTACGAGCAGTACTTC	NA	NA	TRBV18	TRBJ2-7
CAWTHAGYQETQYF	TGTGCCTGGACCCACGCGGGGTACCAAGAGACCCAGTACTTC	NA	NA	TRBV30	TRBJ2-5
CASSFRENEQYF	TGTGCCAGCAGCTTCAGGGAAAACGAGCAGTACTTC	NA	NA	TRBV11-2	TRBJ2-7
CASSQETGSTGELFF	TGCGCCAGCAGCCAAGAAACAGGGTCCACCGGGGAGCTGTTTTTT	NA	NA	TRBV4-3	TRBJ2-2
CASSQELKAAETQYF	TGTGCCAGCAGCCAAGAACTTAAGGCGGCAGAGACCCAGTACTTC	NA	NA	TRBV4-2	TRBJ2-5
CASSEFGSDTGGTGELFF	TGTGCCAGCAGTGAATTTGGGTCTGATACAGGGGGCACCGGGGAGCTGTTTTTT	TRBD1	NA	TRBV2	TRBJ2-2
CASSSRTSGGHNEQFF	TGTGCCAGCAGCTCACGGACTAGCGGGGGCCACAATGAGCAGTTCTTC	TRBD2	NA	TRBV7-2	TRBJ2-1
CASETAGELTYEQYF	TGTGCCAGCGAGACGGCCGGGGAGTTGACCTACGAGCAGTACTTC	NA	NA	TRBV28	TRBJ2-7
CSVDDRDYEQFF	TGCAGCGTTGATGACAGGGACTATGAGCAGTTCTTC	NA	NA	TRBV29-1	TRBJ2-1
CASAAGGGKQFF	TGTGCCAGCGCGGCGGGGGGGGGTAAGCAGTTCTTC	TRBD2	NA	TRBV2	TRBJ2-1
CASSPQTSGGANEQFF	TGTGCCAGCAGCCCACAGACTAGCGGGGGGGCAAATGAGCAGTTCTTC	TRBD2	NA	TRBV7-6	TRBJ2-1
CTSSLTSGRAWAHGVGRETQYF	TGCACCAGCAGCCTGACTAGCGGGAGGGCCTGGGCTCACGGGGTAGGGAGGGAGACCCAGTACTTC	NA	NA	TRBV1	TRBJ2-5
CAWSAGGRYYGYTF	TGTGCCTGGAGTGCAGGGGGCCGCTACTATGGCTACACCTTC	TRBD1	NA	TRBV30	TRBJ1-2
CASSPTGKSTDTQYF	TGTGCCAGCTCACCAACGGGGAAGAGCACAGATACGCAGTATTTT	NA	NA	TRBV18	TRBJ2-3
CASRFLRLVTSEQFF	TGTGCAAGTCGCTTCCTTCGACTAGTAACTTCTGAGCAGTTCTTC	NA	NA	TRBV12-2	TRBJ2-1
CASSQVFAGPSEQYF	TGCGCCAGCAGCCAAGTATTCGCGGGCCCTTCGGAGCAGTACTTC	NA	NA	TRBV4-1	TRBJ2-7
CASSHWTGAHQPQHF	TGCGCCAGCAGTCACTGGACAGGGGCCCATCAGCCCCAGCATTTT	TRBD1	NA	TRBV23-1	TRBJ1-5
CASSDSRRASLVSNQPQHF	TGTGCCAGCAGTGACTCGCGCAGGGCCAGTCTCGTTAGCAATCAGCCCCAGCATTTT	NA	NA	TRBV6-4	TRBJ1-5
CASSSDGTGEQFF	TGCGCCAGCAGCTCGGATGGGACAGGCGAGCAGTTCTTC	TRBD1	NA	TRBV5-1	TRBJ2-1
CAWSVTSTANTEAFF	TGTGCCTGGAGCGTTACTTCGACAGCGAACACTGAAGCTTTCTTT	NA	NA	TRBV30	TRBJ1-1
CASSIALADYGYTF	TGTGCCAGTAGTATAGCGTTGGCGGACTATGGCTACACCTTC	NA	NA	TRBV19	TRBJ1-2
CSARPGYEQYF	TGCAGTGCTAGACCCGGCTACGAGCAGTACTTC	NA	NA	TRBV20-1	TRBJ2-7
CASSEDDGGYNEQFF	TGTGCCAGCAGTGAAGACGACGGGGGCTACAATGAGCAGTTCTTC	NA	few	TRBV6-1	TRBJ2-1
CAWSVQPGGADGYTF	TGTGCCTGGAGTGTACAGCCAGGGGGCGCCGATGGCTACACCTTC	TRBD1	NA	TRBV30	TRBJ1-2
CASSHETGSQETQYF	TGCGCCAGCAGCCACGAGACAGGGTCTCAAGAGACCCAGTACTTC	TRBD1	NA	TRBV4-1	TRBJ2-5
CASSVDRGSNQPQHF	TGTGCCAGCAGTGTGGACAGGGGAAGCAATCAGCCCCAGCATTTT	TRBD1	NA	TRBV6-1	TRBJ1-5
CASSDPGQNTGELFF	TGTGCCAGCAGTGACCCGGGACAGAACACCGGGGAGCTGTTTTTT	NA	NA	TRBV6-1	TRBJ2-2
CASSLRGNGYTF	TGTGCCAGCAGTTTGCGGGGGAATGGCTACACCTTC	NA	once	TRBV27	TRBJ1-2
CASSLYPAGRWDTQYF	TGTGCCAGCAGCTTATACCCAGCGGGAAGGTGGGATACGCAGTATTTT	TRBD2	once	TRBV7-6	TRBJ2-3
CASRETSGDTDTQYF	TGTGCCAGCAGGGAGACTAGCGGGGACACAGATACGCAGTATTTT	TRBD2	NA	TRBV2	TRBJ2-3
CASSDYGTANQPQHF	TGTGCCAGCAGTGACTACGGGACAGCTAATCAGCCCCAGCATTTT	TRBD1	NA	TRBV6-1	TRBJ1-5
CASSFGLRDRTYEQYF	TGTGCCAGCAGTTTCGGACTCCGGGACAGGACCTACGAGCAGTACTTC	TRBD1	NA	TRBV27	TRBJ2-7
CASSQDFGSYEQYF	TGCGCCAGCAGCCAAGATTTCGGCTCCTACGAGCAGTACTTC	NA	NA	TRBV4-3	TRBJ2-7
CASSVAGTNEKLFF	TGTGCCAGCAGCGTAGCAGGGACTAATGAAAAACTGTTTTTT	NA	NA	TRBV9	TRBJ1-4
CARSRRTGGNYGYTF	TGTGCCAGAAGCAGACGGACAGGAGGTAACTATGGCTACACCTTC	TRBD1	NA	TRBV5-3	TRBJ1-2